These 15 T cell receptor beta chains came from one sample sequenced in a study of blood T cell repertoires in COVID-19. Sequenced by immunoSEQ multiplex PCR; TCRdb stores in-frame clones only, minus some. Of 400,000 or so clones listed, 88% are singletons. Sequencing was done on a sample of PBMCs or T cells enriched from blood (not recorded which). The source is a middle-aged woman with acute COVID-19.

The chain recombines TRBV29-1 with TRBJ2-7, with TRBD1 matching 9 bases. CDR1 and CDR2 (germline): SQVTM, ANQGSEA. The V segment lost 8 bases and the J segment 6 bases; nucleotides outside the gene matches: 8. CDR3 length: 12 residues. The CDR3 nucleotides are TGCAGCATAACCGGGACAGGGCGCGAGCAGTACTTC. As protein: CSITGTGREQYF.

The gene calls are TRBV5-6 and TRBJ2-7; TRBD1 matches 8 bases. V dropped 8 bases and J dropped 0; count of bases not matched to a gene: 1. The CDR3 spans 12 residues. Germline CDR1 SGHDT, CDR2 YYEEEE. The CDR3 loop reads CASGQGSYEQYF. In nucleotides, the CDR3 is TGTGCCAGTGGACAGGGCTCCTACGAGCAGTACTTC.

The chain joins TRBV18 to TRBJ1-1, with 8 bases matching TRBD1. There are 15 residues in the CDR3. In germline, CDR1 is KGHSH, CDR2 LQKENI. With V trimmed by 3 bases and J by 4 bases, 7 bases remained unmatched. CDR3 amino acids: CASSPPGGAGTEAFF. The CDR3, as DNA: TGTGCCAGCTCACCCCCAGGGGGCGCGGGCACTGAAGCTTTCTTT.

The chain combines TRBV30 with TRBJ1-1, with D possibly TRBD1 on 6 matching bases. Trimming pared 0 bases from V and 1 base from J, leaving 9 bases between. The V gene's germline CDR1 is GTSNPN and CDR2 SVGIG (reference sequence). The CDR3 extends over 14 amino acids. The CDR3 loop is CAWSVPGENTEAFF. The CDR3 DNA sequence: TGTGCCTGGAGTGTACCAGGGGAGAACACTGAAGCTTTCTTT.

The genes are TRBV24-1 and TRBJ2-7, with TRBD1 identical over 8 bases. The V gene end was trimmed by 3 bases and the J gene end by 5 bases; junction bases not matched to a gene: 2. The germline V gene has CDR1 KGHDR and CDR2 SFDVKD. This CDR3 is 13 amino acids long. CDR3 bases: TGTGCCACCAGTGATCAGGGGGCAGACGAGCAGTACTTC. Its translation is CATSDQGADEQYF.

J is TRBJ1-5 and V is TRBV18, with 7 nucleotides matching TRBD1. There are 15 residues in the CDR3. The V gene end was trimmed by 1 base and the J gene end by 4 bases; junction bases not matched to a gene: 4. Germline CDR1 is KGHSH and CDR2 is LQKENI. CDR3 protein: CASSPHQGGNQPQHF. The DNA of the CDR3 is TGTGCCAGCTCACCACACCAGGGGGGTAATCAGCCCCAGCATTTT. The complete variable domain, with remaining parts taken from reference TRBV18 and TRBJ1-5, reads NAGVMQNPRHLVRRRGQEARLRCSPMKGHSHVYWYRQLPEEGLKFMVYLQKENIIDESGMPKERFSAEFPKEGPSILRIQQVVRGDSAAYFCASSPHQGGNQPQHFGDGTRLSIL.

This sequence joins TRBV12-3 or TRBV12-4 and TRBJ1-2, with D possibly matching TRBD1 (5 bases). The CDR3 contains 12 residues. Trimming took off 6 bases at V and 3 bases at J, with 8 bases between the two ends. The DNA of the CDR3 is TGTGCCAGCAGCACAGGATACTATGGCTACACCTTC. Translated: CASSTGYYGYTF.

This clone was detected only once. V usage is TRBV29-1 and J usage is TRBJ2-6; D gene unclear. Germline V gives CDR1 SQVTM, CDR2 ANQGSEA. Trimming left V 4 bases short and J 0 bases short, with 4 bases between. The CDR3 contains 13 residues. The DNA of the CDR3 is TGCAGCGTTGCAGTCTCTGGGGCCAACGTCCTGACTTTC. Residues: CSVAVSGANVLTF.

This chain connects TRBV12-2 to TRBJ1-5; TRBD1 reflects the table's D call only, with no check against the DNA. TRBV12-2 is a listed pseudogene. This CDR3 region has 16 residues. The CDR3 sequence: CASRLAQGRSNQPQHF. CDR3 nucleotide sequence: TGTGCAAGTCGCTTAGCGCAGGGCCGGAGCAATCAGCCCCAGCATTTT.

J is TRBJ1-2 and V is TRBV30; maybe TRBD1 (6 bases). The ends were cut back, 0 bases at V and 0 bases at J, with 11 bases in the middle. This CDR3 region has 15 residues. Germline CDR1 GTSNPN, CDR2 SVGIG (reference sequence). CDR3 in DNA: TGTGCCTGGAGTGTACTAACAGGGACTAACTATGGCTACACCTTC. This sequence encodes CAWSVLTGTNYGYTF.

This sequence joins TRBV2 and TRBJ2-5, with a possible D match to TRBD2 (6 bases). The CDR3 sequence is 17 residues long. From germline, CDR1 is SNHLY and CDR2 FYNNEI. V lost 1 base, J lost 4 bases, and 19 bases lay in between. This CDR3 is CASSEGFPGLAGETQYF. The CDR3 DNA follows: TGTGCCAGCAGTGAAGGATTCCCGGGACTCGCGGGAGAGACCCAGTACTTC.

The J gene is TRBJ2-5, the V gene TRBV5-4; 8 bases match TRBD2. The V and J ends lost 4 bases and 10 bases, in that order; junction bases with no gene match: 21. The CDR3 is 17 residues long. CDR1 and CDR2 (germline): SGHNT, YYREEE (reference sequence). This CDR3 is CASSIGPGGRGEVDQYF. CDR3 in DNA: TGTGCCAGCAGCATTGGCCCGGGGGGGCGGGGTGAAGTAGACCAGTACTTC. The full variable domain, rest sourced from reference TRBV5-4 and TRBJ2-5, is ETGVTQSPTHLIKTRGQQVTLRCSSQSGHNTVSWYQQALGQGPQFIFQYYREEENGRGNFPPRFSGLQFPNYSSELNVNALELDDSALYLCASSIGPGGRGEVDQYFGPGTRLLVL.

V is TRBV25-1 and J is TRBJ1-2, with 12 bases aligning to TRBD1. Germline CDR1 MGHDK, CDR2 SYGVNS. V dropped 6 bases and J dropped 8; count of bases not matched to a gene: 10. This CDR3 is 15 amino acids long. The CDR3 DNA sequence: TGTGCCAGCAGAGGGACAGGGGGCGCCTTAGGGGGCTACACCTTC. This sequence encodes CASRGTGGALGGYTF.

This clone was seen a handful of times. This chain connects TRBV7-9 to TRBJ1-2, with D maybe TRBD1 (6 bases). Germline V gene sequence: CDR1 SEHNR, CDR2 FQNEAQ (reference sequence). With 7 bases removed from V and 8 bases from J, the gap between germline ends came to 20 bases. The CDR3 runs 14 residues. The CDR3 is CASKADAGEIGYTF. In DNA, the CDR3 is TGTGCCAGCAAAGCAGATGCAGGGGAGATAGGCTACACCTTC.

This chain uses TRBV28 with TRBJ1-5, with a tentative D call TRBD1 (5 bases). In germline, CDR1 is MDHEN, CDR2 SYDVKM. Trimming removed 4 bases from V and 1 base from J, with 14 bases in between. This CDR3 region has 16 residues. The DNA for the CDR3 is TGTGCCAGCAGTTCTAAAAGGGGAGGGAGCAATCAGCCCCAGCATTTT. Its protein product is CASSSKRGGSNQPQHF.